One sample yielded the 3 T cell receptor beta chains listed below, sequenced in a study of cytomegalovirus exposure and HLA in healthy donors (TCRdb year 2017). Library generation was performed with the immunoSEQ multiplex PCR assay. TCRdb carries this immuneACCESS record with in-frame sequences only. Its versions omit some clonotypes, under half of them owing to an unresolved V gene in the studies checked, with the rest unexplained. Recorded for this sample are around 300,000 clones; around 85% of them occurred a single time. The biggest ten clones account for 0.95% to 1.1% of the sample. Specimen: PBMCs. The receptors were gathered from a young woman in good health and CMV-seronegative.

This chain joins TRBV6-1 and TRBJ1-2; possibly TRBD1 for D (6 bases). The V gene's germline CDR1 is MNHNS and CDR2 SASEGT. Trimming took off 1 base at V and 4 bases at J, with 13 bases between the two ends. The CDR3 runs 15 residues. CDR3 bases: TGTGCCAGCAGTGAAGTGGGGGCGTCGAGCTATGGCTACACCTTC. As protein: CASSEVGASSYGYTF.

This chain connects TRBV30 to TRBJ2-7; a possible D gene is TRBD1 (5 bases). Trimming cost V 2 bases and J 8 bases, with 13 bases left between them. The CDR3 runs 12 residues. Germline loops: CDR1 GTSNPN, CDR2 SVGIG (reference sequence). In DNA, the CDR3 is TGTGCCTGGAGTCTCGACAGTCGGAAGCAGTACTTC. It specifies CAWSLDSRKQYF.

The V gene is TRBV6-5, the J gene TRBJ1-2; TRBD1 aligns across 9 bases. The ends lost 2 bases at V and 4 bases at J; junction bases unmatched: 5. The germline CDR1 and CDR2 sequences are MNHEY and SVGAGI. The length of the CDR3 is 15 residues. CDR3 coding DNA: TGTGCCAGCAGTTACCAACTGACAGGGGGCTATGGCTACACCTTC. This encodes CASSYQLTGGYGYTF.